The entry below gives a single T cell receptor (beta chain) sequence along with its context. This record belongs to a study of technical replicates of blood from a few donors. Some clones are missing from TCRdb's copy, which holds only in-frame ones; the method was immunoSEQ multiplex PCR. The table has 75,000 to 100,000 clones, over 85% seen once. V was shortened by 2 bases and J by 2 bases, with 9 bases between the two germline ends. Germline CDR1 is SGHTA and CDR2 is FQGTGA. There are 14 residues in the CDR3. The sequence came from a human donor in good health. Sequences were obtained from T cells isolated from PBMCs. The chain carries TRBV7-3 and TRBJ1-1; D is unresolved. CDR3 bases: TGTGCCAGCAGCTTAGAGCGGTTTAACACTGAAGCTTTCTTT. Its protein product is CASSLERFNTEAFF.